The rows below give T cell receptor beta chains drawn from one sample of a study of T cells in Graves' hyperthyroidism and ophthalmopathy. TCRdb independently ran MiXCR on the multiplex PCR reads; one entry per CDR3 protein. The table shows approximately 350,000 distinct CDR3 sequences, with roughly 15% occurring only once. The source material was blood. The receptors were gathered from a woman aged 60 to 75 with Graves' ophthalmopathy. The CDR3 runs from the conserved cysteine through the conserved F or W. A D gene is named only where the DNA matches it firmly. Only part of the rows carry a size: once, few, many, or a class if the clone is expanded.

v_gene,abundance,d_gene,j_gene,CDR3nt,CDR3aa
TRBV27,.,TRBD2,TRBJ2-7,TGTGCCAGCAGTTTATCGAGGAGCGGGAGTAGTTCCGGGCAGTACTTC,CASSLSRSGSSSGQYF
TRBV24-1,few,TRBD1,TRBJ2-1,TGTGCCACCAGTGATAGACAGGGTGATGTAGGCAATGAGCAGTTCTTC,CATSDRQGDVGNEQFF
TRBV28,.,TRBD2,TRBJ2-2,TGTGCCAGCAGTCGGAGACCCCCCCTAGCGGCAACGAACACCGGGGAGCTGTTTTTT,CASSRRPPLAATNTGELFF
TRBV9,.,.,TRBJ2-6,TGTGCCAGCAGCGTGGACGGGGACTCTGGGGCCAACGTCCTGACTTTC,CASSVDGDSGANVLTF
TRBV29-1,many,.,TRBJ2-3,TGCAGCGTCAGGACCGGGACTAGCACAGATACGCAGTATTTT,CSVRTGTSTDTQYF
TRBV19,few,TRBD2,TRBJ2-5,TGTGCCAGTAGTTCCGGGACTAGCGGGAGGATCCAAGAGACCCAGTACTTC,CASSSGTSGRIQETQYF
TRBV6-1,many,TRBD1,TRBJ2-7,TGTGCCAGTCAACCACTGACCGGGACAGGGAACGAGCAGTACTTC,CASQPLTGTGNEQYF
TRBV28,many,.,TRBJ1-1,TGTGCCAGCAGCTCACCGGAGAACACTGAAGCTTTCTTT,CASSSPENTEAFF
TRBV30,many,TRBD1,TRBJ2-3,TGTGCCTGGAGTGCAGGGGGCTTCGGCACAGATACGCAGTATTTT,CAWSAGGFGTDTQYF
TRBV2,many,.,TRBJ1-6,TGTGCCAGCACCCCCCGGTCCGGCCCCGGGGATTCACCCCTCCACTTT,CASTPRSGPGDSPLHF
TRBV28,many,.,TRBJ2-5,TGTGCCACCTCCACAGGGACGGAGACCCAGTACTTC,CATSTGTETQYF
TRBV12-3/TRBV12-4,.,.,TRBJ1-2,TGTGCCAGCAGTGCAGTGGGATATACTAACTATGGCTACACCTTC,CASSAVGYTNYGYTF
TRBV6-2/TRBV6-3,once,.,TRBJ1-4,TGTGCCAGCAGTTACTCGCTCGCAGCAACTAATGAAAAACTGTTTTTT,CASSYSLAATNEKLFF
TRBV3-1,.,.,TRBJ1-1,TGTGCCAGCAGCCAAGATAAGGTCCGGGGCAAAGCTTTCTTT,CASSQDKVRGKAFF
TRBV6-1,few,TRBD2,TRBJ2-7,TGTGCCAGCACCCCGGCGGTAGCGGGAGGTATGGACGAGCGGTACTTC,CASTPAVAGGMDERYF
TRBV3-1,few,TRBD2,TRBJ2-1,TGTGCCAGCAGCCAATACTCCTTTAGCGGGAGGGCCCTCTACAATGAGCAGTTCTTC,CASSQYSFSGRALYNEQFF
TRBV2,many,.,TRBJ2-4,TGTGCCAGCAAGGACATAAAAAACATTCAGTACTTC,CASKDIKNIQYF
TRBV11-2,many,.,TRBJ2-7,TGTGCCAGCAGCCCGCCGCCCAGCTCCTACGAGCAGTACTTC,CASSPPPSSYEQYF
TRBV10-2,.,.,TRBJ2-1,TGCGCCAGCACCCTGGAATATGGGGAGCAGTTCTTC,CASTLEYGEQFF
TRBV20-1,many,.,TRBJ2-3,TGCAGTGCTAGAGCCGGGGCTAGCTTTAGCACAGATACGCAGTATTTT,CSARAGASFSTDTQYF
TRBV7-9,many,.,TRBJ2-3,TGTGCCAGCATCTCAGGGGCTGCCGTCGGTGGCACAGATACGCAGTATTTT,CASISGAAVGGTDTQYF
TRBV20-1,many,.,TRBJ2-7,TGCAGTTCTCGGGGGGAGGTAGGGGGATTCGAGCAGTACTTC,CSSRGEVGGFEQYF
TRBV7-2,few,.,TRBJ2-1,TGTGCCAGCAGCCAAAACGCCAGGGGTGAGCAGTTCTTC,CASSQNARGEQFF
TRBV28,.,.,TRBJ2-1,TGTGCCAGCACCCCGTCGGGTCAGGGGATAACCTACAATGAGCAGTTCTTC,CASTPSGQGITYNEQFF
TRBV7-8,few,TRBD2,TRBJ2-3,TGTGCCAGCAGCCACCCGGGACTAGCGGGAGTGGGAACGGATACGCAGTATTTT,CASSHPGLAGVGTDTQYF
TRBV27,.,TRBD2,TRBJ2-3,TGTGCCAGCAGTTTATCCGGCGTCCGACTAGCGGGAGGGACAGATACGCAGTATTTT,CASSLSGVRLAGGTDTQYF
TRBV30,many,.,TRBJ1-2,TGTGCCTGGAGTGGGGACTTTAACTATGGCTACACCTTC,CAWSGDFNYGYTF
TRBV7-9,many,TRBD2,TRBJ2-1,TGTGCCAGCAGCATCGGGACTAGCGGATACAATGAGCAGTTCTTC,CASSIGTSGYNEQFF
TRBV2,many,.,TRBJ2-6,TGTGCCAGCAGTGCCGTAAGGGGGGCCAACGTCCTGACTTTC,CASSAVRGANVLTF
TRBV12-3/TRBV12-4,many,.,TRBJ2-5,TGTGCCAGCAGGACAAGGTGGGCCCAGTACTTC,CASRTRWAQYF
TRBV30,many,.,TRBJ1-1,TGTGCCTGGAGTTTTGGCAGGCAAGACACTGAAGCTTTCTTT,CAWSFGRQDTEAFF
TRBV28,.,.,TRBJ2-1,TGTGCCAGCAGTTTCCCCGGGAGCCAATACAATGAGCAGTTCTTC,CASSFPGSQYNEQFF
TRBV6-1,.,.,TRBJ2-5,TGTGCCAGCAAGCAAGGAAGAGAGACCCAGTACTTC,CASKQGRETQYF
TRBV11-2,.,TRBD1,TRBJ2-5,TGTGCCAGCAGCTTACTAATGAGACAGGGGGATCGAGAGACCCAGTACTTC,CASSLLMRQGDRETQYF
TRBV12-3/TRBV12-4,few,TRBD1,TRBJ1-3,TGTGCCAGCAGTCCGCGACAGGGATCCGCTGGAAACACCATATATTTT,CASSPRQGSAGNTIYF
TRBV20-1,many,TRBD1,TRBJ2-7,TGCAGTGCTAGAGATTGGCGGACAGGGGAAGACGAGCAGTACTTC,CSARDWRTGEDEQYF
TRBV6-1,many,TRBD2,TRBJ2-1,TGTGCCAGCAGTCTTACGTCGACTAGCGGTAACAATGAGCAGTTCTTC,CASSLTSTSGNNEQFF
TRBV7-9,few,TRBD1,TRBJ2-1,TGTGCCAGCAGCAGGGACAGGGCGCACGATGAGCAGTTCTTC,CASSRDRAHDEQFF
TRBV28,few,.,TRBJ1-6,TGTGCCAGCAGTTTTCCCGGGGGTTATAATTCACCCCTCCACTTT,CASSFPGGYNSPLHF
TRBV12-3/TRBV12-4,many,.,TRBJ2-7,TGTGCCAGCAGTTTCGTGGGGGGAGCTGACTACGAGCAGTACTTC,CASSFVGGADYEQYF
TRBV7-2,many,.,TRBJ2-7,TGTGCCAGCAGCTTCTCGACTAGGGGGATCTACGAGCAGTACTTC,CASSFSTRGIYEQYF
TRBV29-1,many,.,TRBJ2-5,TGCAGCGTTGAAGGGGCAGTCTCTACGGGACGTCAAGAGACCCAGTACTTC,CSVEGAVSTGRQETQYF
TRBV16,few,TRBD1,TRBJ2-1,TGTGCCAGCAGCCAAAGGGGCGGGACAGGGCGGTATGAGCAGTTCTTC,CASSQRGGTGRYEQFF